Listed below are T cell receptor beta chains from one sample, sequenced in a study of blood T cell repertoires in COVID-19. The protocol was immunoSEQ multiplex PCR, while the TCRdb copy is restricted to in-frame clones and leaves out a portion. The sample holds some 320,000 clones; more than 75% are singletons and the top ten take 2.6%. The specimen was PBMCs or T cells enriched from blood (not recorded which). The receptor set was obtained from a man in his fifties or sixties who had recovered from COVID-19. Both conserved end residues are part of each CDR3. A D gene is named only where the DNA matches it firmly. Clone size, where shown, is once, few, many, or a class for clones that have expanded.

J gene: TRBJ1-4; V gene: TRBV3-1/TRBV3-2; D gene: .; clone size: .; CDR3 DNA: TGTGCCAGCAGCCAAATCGCTAGTAATGAAAAACTGTTTTTT; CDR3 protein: CASSQIASNEKLFF
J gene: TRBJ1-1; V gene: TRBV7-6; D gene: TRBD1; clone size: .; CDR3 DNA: TGTGCCAGCAGCTCTGGGACAGGCTACTCGAACACTGAAGCTTTCTTT; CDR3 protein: CASSSGTGYSNTEAFF
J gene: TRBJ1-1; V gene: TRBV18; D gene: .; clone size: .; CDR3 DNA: TGTGCCAGCTCACCGGAGCTAGGGAACACTGAAGCTTTCTTT; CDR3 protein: CASSPELGNTEAFF
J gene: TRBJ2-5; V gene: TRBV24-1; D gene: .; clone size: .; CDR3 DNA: TGTGCCACCAGTGAGGACACCAACCTTGGGGAGACCCAGTACTTC; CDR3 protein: CATSEDTNLGETQYF
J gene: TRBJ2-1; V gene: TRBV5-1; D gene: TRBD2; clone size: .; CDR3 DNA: TGCGCCAGCAGCTGGGGACTAGCGGGAGAGCTCGCTGGGAATGAGCAGTTCTTC; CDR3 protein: CASSWGLAGELAGNEQFF
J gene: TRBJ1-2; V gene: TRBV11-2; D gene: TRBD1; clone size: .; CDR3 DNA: TGTGCCAGCAGCTCACAGGGGCACTATGGCTACACCTTC; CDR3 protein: CASSSQGHYGYTF
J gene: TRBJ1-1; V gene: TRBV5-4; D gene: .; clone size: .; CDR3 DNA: TGTGCCAGCAGCCTATACGGACAGCCTAATCTACACACTGAAGCTTTCTTT; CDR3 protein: CASSLYGQPNLHTEAFF
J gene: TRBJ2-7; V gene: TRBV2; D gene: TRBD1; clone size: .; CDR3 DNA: TGTGCCAGCATCCCTGACAGGGGGTATGGCGAGCAGTACTTC; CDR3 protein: CASIPDRGYGEQYF
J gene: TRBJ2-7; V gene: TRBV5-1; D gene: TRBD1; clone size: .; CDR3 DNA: TGCGCCAGCAGCTCTGGGACAGGGGTATACGAGCAGTACTTC; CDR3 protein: CASSSGTGVYEQYF
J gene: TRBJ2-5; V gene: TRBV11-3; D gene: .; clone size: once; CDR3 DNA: TGTGCCAGCAGCTTACGGGGGAGGAGGCGGGAGACCCAGTACTTC; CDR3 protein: CASSLRGRRRETQYF
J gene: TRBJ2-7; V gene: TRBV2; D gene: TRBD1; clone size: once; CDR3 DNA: TGTGCCAGCAGGCGGACAGGACCAACCTACGAGCAGTACTTC; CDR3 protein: CASRRTGPTYEQYF
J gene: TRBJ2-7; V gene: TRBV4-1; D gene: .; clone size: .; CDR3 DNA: TGCGCCAGCAGCAAAAAACAGGGAGAAGAGCAGTACTTC; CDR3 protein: CASSKKQGEEQYF
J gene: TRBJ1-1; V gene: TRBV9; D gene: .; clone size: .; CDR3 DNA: TGTGCCAGCAGCGTCTTACAGGATGCCAACACTGAAGCTTTCTTT; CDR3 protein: CASSVLQDANTEAFF
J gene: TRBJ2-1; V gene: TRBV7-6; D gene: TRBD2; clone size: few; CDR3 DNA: TGTGCCAGCAGCTTTGCCGGGACTAGCGGGAGGTACAATGAGCAGTTCTTC; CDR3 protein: CASSFAGTSGRYNEQFF
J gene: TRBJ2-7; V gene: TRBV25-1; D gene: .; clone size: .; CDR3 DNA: TGTGCCAGCATTGACCAGTCGTGGGAGCAGTACTTC; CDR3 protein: CASIDQSWEQYF
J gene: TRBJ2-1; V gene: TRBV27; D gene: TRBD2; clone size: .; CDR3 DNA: TGTGCCAGCAGTTTACGGGGGGTGTATGAGCAGTTCTTC; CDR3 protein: CASSLRGVYEQFF
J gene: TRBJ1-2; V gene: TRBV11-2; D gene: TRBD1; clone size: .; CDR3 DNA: TGTGCCAGCAGCACTTCTTGGGGACAGCACTATGGCTACACCTTC; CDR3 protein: CASSTSWGQHYGYTF
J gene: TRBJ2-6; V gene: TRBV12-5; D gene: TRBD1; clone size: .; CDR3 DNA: TGTGCTAGTGGGGCCAGACAGGGGGCGCTTTCTGGGGCCAACGTCCTGACTTTC; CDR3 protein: CASGARQGALSGANVLTF
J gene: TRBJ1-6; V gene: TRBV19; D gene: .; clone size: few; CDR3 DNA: TGTGCCAGTAGTATAGATCAAGGGGGTTCACCCCTCCACTTT; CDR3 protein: CASSIDQGGSPLHF
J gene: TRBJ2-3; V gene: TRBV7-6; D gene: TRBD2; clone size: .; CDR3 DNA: TGTGCCAGCAGCTTACAGAGCGGGGAGGTCGGTACGCAGTATTTT; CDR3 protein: CASSLQSGEVGTQYF
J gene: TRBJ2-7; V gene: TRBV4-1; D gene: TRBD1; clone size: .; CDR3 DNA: TGCGCCAGCAGCCAAGGGACAGGGACAACCTACGAGCAGTACTTC; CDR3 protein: CASSQGTGTTYEQYF
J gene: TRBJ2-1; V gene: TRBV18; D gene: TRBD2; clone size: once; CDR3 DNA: TGTGCCAGCTCACCTGGGACTAGCTACTACAATGAGCAGTTCTTC; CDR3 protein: CASSPGTSYYNEQFF
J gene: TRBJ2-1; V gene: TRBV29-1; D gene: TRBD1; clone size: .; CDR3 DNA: TGCAGCGCCTCGACAGGGTCGGTTCGTAATGAGCAGTTCTTC; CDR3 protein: CSASTGSVRNEQFF
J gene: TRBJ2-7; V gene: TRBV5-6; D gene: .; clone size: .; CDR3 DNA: TGTGCCAGCAGCTTGGTGGATAGCGGTGCTCGCGAGCAGTACTTC; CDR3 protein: CASSLVDSGAREQYF
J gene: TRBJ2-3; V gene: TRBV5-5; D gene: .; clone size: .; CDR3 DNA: TGTGCCAGCAGCCCCATTCGCGGGGCGAGCACAGATACGCAGTATTTT; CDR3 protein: CASSPIRGASTDTQYF
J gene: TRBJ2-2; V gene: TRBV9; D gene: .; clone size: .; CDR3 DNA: TGTGCCAGCAGCCCCCGGGGGGCGGGAGTCAACGGGGAGCTGTTTTTT; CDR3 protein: CASSPRGAGVNGELFF
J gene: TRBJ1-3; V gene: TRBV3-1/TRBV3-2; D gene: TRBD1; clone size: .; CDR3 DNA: TGTGCCAGCAGCCACAACCCCGGGACAGCTGGAAACACCATATATTTT; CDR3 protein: CASSHNPGTAGNTIYF
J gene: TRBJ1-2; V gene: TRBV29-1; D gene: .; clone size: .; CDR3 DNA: TGCAGCGTTGAAGGCAGGGGCAACTATGGCTACACCTTC; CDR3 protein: CSVEGRGNYGYTF
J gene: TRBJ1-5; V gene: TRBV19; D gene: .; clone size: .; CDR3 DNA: TGTGCCAGTAGTCGGGTATTCGGCAATCAGCCCCAGCATTTT; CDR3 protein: CASSRVFGNQPQHF
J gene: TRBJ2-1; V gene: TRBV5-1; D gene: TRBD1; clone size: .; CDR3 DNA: TGCGCCAGCAGGGGGACAGGGGATTTGGACAATGAGCAGTTCTTC; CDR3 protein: CASRGTGDLDNEQFF
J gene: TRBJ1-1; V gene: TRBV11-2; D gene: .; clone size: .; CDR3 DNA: TGTGCCAGCAGCTTGCACGGGACACCTTCCACTGAAGCTTTCTTT; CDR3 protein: CASSLHGTPSTEAFF